These 9 T cell receptor beta chains were all obtained from the same sample, sequenced in a study of CD8 T cells in Susac syndrome. Reverse transcription of roughly 0.5 to 1 ug RNA was carried out with random hexamers. TCRdb called the immunoSEQ multiplex PCR reads again in MiXCR, with one record for every CDR3 protein. This table has tens of thousands of distinct CDR3 sequences, about 93% appearing once. Specimen: CD4+ T cells from PBMCs. The receptors come from a human donor with Susac syndrome.

This clonotype was observed a few times. This sequence joins TRBV12-3 or TRBV12-4 and TRBJ2-3; 11 positions match TRBD2. J lost 0 bases, V lost 5 bases, and 4 bases had no gene match. The CDR3 has 16 residues. The CDR3 bases are TGTGCCAGCAGTCCCACTAGCGGGGGAAGCACAGATACGCAGTATTTT. Translation: CASSPTSGGSTDTQYF.

V usage is TRBV30 and J usage is TRBJ2-5; D ambiguous. Germline V lookup: CDR1 GTSNPN, CDR2 SVGIG (reference sequence). V was trimmed by 0 bases and J by 4 bases, leaving 6 bases between them. This CDR3 region has 12 residues. The CDR3 loop is CAWSVQAETQYF. For the CDR3, the DNA is TGTGCCTGGAGTGTACAAGCAGAGACCCAGTACTTC.

This clonotype was seen only once. The chain recombines TRBV3-1 with TRBJ1-3; 8 bases match TRBD1. The V and J ends lost 1 base and 4 bases, in that order; junction bases with no gene match: 6. CDR3 size: 16 residues. Germline V gives CDR1 LGHDT, CDR2 YNNKEL (reference sequence). The CDR3 loop reads CASSQGQGAFGNTIYF. The CDR3 region has the DNA TGTGCCAGCAGCCAAGGCCAGGGGGCGTTCGGAAACACCATATATTTT.

The V call is TRBV18, the J call TRBJ1-2; the match to TRBD1 covers 7 bases. CDR1 is KGHSH and CDR2 is LQKENI in the germline V gene. The CDR3 length is 14 residues. Trimming took 4 bases from V and 6 from J; bases not matched to a gene: 8. The DNA of the CDR3 is TGTGCCAGCTCACTCTCACTTACAGGGGATGGCTACACCTTC. Residues: CASSLSLTGDGYTF. Variable domain in full (rest from reference TRBV18 and TRBJ1-2): NAGVMQNPRHLVRRRGQEARLRCSPMKGHSHVYWYRQLPEEGLKFMVYLQKENIIDESGMPKERFSAEFPKEGPSILRIQQVVRGDSAAYFCASSLSLTGDGYTFGSGTRLTVV.

This chain connects TRBV5-1 to TRBJ2-7; D ambiguous. This CDR3 contains 12 residues. Germline-derived CDR1 and CDR2 are SGHRS and YFSETQ. Trimming took off 8 bases at V and 2 bases at J, with 11 bases between the two ends. CDR3 amino acids: CASGASPYEQYF. The DNA of the CDR3 is TGCGCCAGTGGAGCGAGCCCCTACGAGCAGTACTTC.

This clonotype has just one count. CDR3 DNA: TGTGCCATCAGTGTCTCCGGGACAGGGGGCGCGGCCGGCTACACCTTC. It yields the protein CAISVSGTGGAAGYTF. V usage is TRBV10-3 and J usage is TRBJ1-2; the match to TRBD1 covers 12 bases. Trimming cost V 4 bases and J 8 bases; bases outside gene matches: 11. Germline loops: CDR1 ENHRY, CDR2 SYGVKD. The CDR3 runs 16 residues.

V usage is TRBV12-3 or TRBV12-4 and J usage is TRBJ2-2; D may be TRBD1 (6 bases). Trimming took 2 bases from V and 7 from J, leaving 11 bases between them. This CDR3 contains 14 residues. The DNA for the CDR3 is TGTGCCAGCAGTTTACTGGGGGCGCGCGGGGAGCTGTTTTTT. It specifies CASSLLGARGELFF.

This clonotype occurred once. The chain has TRBV3-1 and TRBJ2-7; TRBD2 matches 7 bases. Germline CDR1 LGHDT, CDR2 YNNKEL (reference sequence). The CDR3 length is 15 residues. With V trimmed by 4 bases and J by 2 bases, 8 bases remained unmatched. The CDR3 nucleotides are TGTGCCAGCAGCCCTTTAGCGGGCCCAGCCTACGAGCAGTACTTC. This encodes CASSPLAGPAYEQYF.

V is TRBV7-2 and J is TRBJ2-5; unclear D gene. Germline assignment: CDR1 SGHTA and CDR2 FQGNSA. V lost 5 bases to trimming and J lost 0 bases, with 10 bases between them. The CDR3 sequence is 14 residues long. CDR3 sequence: CASSVWTYQETQYF. DNA for the CDR3: TGTGCCAGCAGCGTCTGGACCTACCAAGAGACCCAGTACTTC.